This T cell receptor beta chain derives from a study of CD8 T cells in Susac syndrome. With 2 bases removed from V and 8 bases from J, the gap between germline ends came to 19 bases. Germline V gives CDR1 MNHEY, CDR2 SVGEGT. This CDR3 contains 16 residues. Study-level results: By the study's own acknowledgment, its TCR sequencing and HLA analysis included relatively few individuals.

A note on this clonotype: Its antigen is still unknown.

RNA, at about 0.45 to 1 ug, was reverse transcribed with random hexamers. TCR beta CDR3 was amplified by immunoSEQ multiplex PCR. This amplification extended across 54 Vbeta and 13 Jbeta segments. TCRdb independently ran MiXCR on the immunoSEQ multiplex PCR reads; one entry per CDR3 protein. The top ten clones hold just over 0.095% of a sample with over 100,000 distinct CDR3 sequences, about 95% of them seen once. Sequencing targeted TCR beta in T cells from blood (CD8+ and CD4+). The sequenced sample consisted of CD4+ T cells from PBMCs. The TCR was taken from a human donor in good health. The V call is TRBV6-2 or TRBV6-3, the J call TRBJ2-1; tentative D call: TRBD2 (5 bases). The DNA for the CDR3 is TGTGCCAGCAGTTACGCCCGCCTAGCAGTAGGCTATGAGCAGTTCTTC. The encoded protein is CASSYARLAVGYEQFF.